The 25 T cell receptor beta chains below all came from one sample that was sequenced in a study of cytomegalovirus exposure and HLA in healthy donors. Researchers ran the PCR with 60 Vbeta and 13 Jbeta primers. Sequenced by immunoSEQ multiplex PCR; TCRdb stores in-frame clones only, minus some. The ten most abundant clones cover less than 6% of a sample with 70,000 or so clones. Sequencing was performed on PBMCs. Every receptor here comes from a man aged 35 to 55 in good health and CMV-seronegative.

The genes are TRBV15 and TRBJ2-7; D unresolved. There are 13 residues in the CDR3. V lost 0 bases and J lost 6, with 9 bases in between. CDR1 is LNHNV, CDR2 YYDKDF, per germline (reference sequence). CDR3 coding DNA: TGTGCCACCAGCAGAGACCCGCCGGGCGAGCAGTACTTC. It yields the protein CATSRDPPGEQYF.

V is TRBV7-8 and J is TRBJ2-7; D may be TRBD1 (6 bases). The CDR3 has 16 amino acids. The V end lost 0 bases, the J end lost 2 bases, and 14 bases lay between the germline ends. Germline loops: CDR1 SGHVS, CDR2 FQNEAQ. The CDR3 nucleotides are TGTGCCAGCAGCTTAGCGTGGGACACAAGTACCTACGAGCAGTACTTC. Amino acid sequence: CASSLAWDTSTYEQYF.

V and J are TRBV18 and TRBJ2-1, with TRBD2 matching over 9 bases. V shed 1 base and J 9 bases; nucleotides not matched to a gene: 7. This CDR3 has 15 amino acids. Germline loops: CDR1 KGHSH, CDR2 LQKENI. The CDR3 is CASSPRLAGSGEQFF. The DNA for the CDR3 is TGTGCCAGCTCACCACGGCTAGCGGGGAGTGGTGAGCAGTTCTTC.

CDR3 nucleotides: TGTGCCAGTAGTATAGATCGTCCCCCGGGTGAGCAGTTCTTC. This gives the protein CASSIDRPPGEQFF. The chain combines TRBV19 with TRBJ2-1; D gene unclear. The CDR3 contains 14 residues. The V gene lost 0 bases and the J gene lost 9 bases, with 12 bases spanning the gap. The germline gives CDR1 LNHDA, CDR2 SQIVND (reference sequence). The whole variable domain, filled in from reference TRBV19 and TRBJ2-1, reads DGGITQSPKYLFRKEGQNVTLSCEQNLNHDAMYWYRQDPGQGLRLIYYSQIVNDFQKGDIAEGYSVSREKKESFPLTVTSAQKNPTAFYLCASSIDRPPGEQFFGPGTRLTVL.

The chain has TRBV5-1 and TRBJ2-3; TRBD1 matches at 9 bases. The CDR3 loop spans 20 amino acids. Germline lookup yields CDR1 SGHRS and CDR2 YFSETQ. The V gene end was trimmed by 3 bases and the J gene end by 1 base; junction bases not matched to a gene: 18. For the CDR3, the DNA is TGCGCCAGCAGCTCAGCCCCGGGACAGGGAAAATTCTGGGGCACAGATACGCAGTATTTT. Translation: CASSSAPGQGKFWGTDTQYF.

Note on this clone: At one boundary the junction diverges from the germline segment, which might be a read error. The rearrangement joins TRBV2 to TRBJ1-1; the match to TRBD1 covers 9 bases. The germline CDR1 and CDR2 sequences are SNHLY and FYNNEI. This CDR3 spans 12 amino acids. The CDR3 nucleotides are TGTGCCAGCAGTGCCTCCCGGGACAGGGCGTGCTTT. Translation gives CASSASRDRACF. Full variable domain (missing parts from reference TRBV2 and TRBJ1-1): EPEVTQTPSHQVTQMGQEVILRCVPISNHLYFYWYRQILGQKVEFLVSFYNNEISEKSEIFDDQFSVERPDGSNFTLKIRSTKLEDSAMYFCASSASRDRACFGQGTRLTVV.

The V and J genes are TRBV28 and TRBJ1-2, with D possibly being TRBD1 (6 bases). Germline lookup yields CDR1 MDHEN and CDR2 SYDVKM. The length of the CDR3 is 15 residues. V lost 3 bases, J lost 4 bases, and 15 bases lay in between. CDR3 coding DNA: TGTGCCAGCAGTTTGGGGGGGGCGCGAAGCTATGGCTACACCTTC. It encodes CASSLGGARSYGYTF.

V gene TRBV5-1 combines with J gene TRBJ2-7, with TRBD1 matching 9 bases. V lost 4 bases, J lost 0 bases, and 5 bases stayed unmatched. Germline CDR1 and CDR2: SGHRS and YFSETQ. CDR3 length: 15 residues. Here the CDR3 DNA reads TGCGCCAGCAGCCCAAGGACAGGGGACTCCTACGAGCAGTACTTC. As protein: CASSPRTGDSYEQYF.

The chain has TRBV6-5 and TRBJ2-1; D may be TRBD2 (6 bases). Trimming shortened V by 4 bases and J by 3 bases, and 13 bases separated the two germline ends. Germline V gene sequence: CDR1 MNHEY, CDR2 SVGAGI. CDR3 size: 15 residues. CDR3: CASSSDSRDYNEQFF. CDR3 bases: TGTGCCAGCAGTTCCGACTCGCGGGACTACAATGAGCAGTTCTTC.

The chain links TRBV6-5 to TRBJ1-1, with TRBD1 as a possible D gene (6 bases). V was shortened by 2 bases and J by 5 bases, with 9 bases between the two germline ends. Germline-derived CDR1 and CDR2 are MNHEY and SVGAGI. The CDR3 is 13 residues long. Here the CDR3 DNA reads TGTGCCAGCAGTTACAACAGGGAGACTGAAGCTTTCTTT. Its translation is CASSYNRETEAFF.

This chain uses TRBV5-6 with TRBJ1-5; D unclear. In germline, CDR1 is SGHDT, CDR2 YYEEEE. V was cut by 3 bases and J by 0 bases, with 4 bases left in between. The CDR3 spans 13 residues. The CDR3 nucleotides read TGTGCCAGCAGCTCCTATAGCAATCAGCCCCAGCATTTT. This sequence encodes CASSSYSNQPQHF.

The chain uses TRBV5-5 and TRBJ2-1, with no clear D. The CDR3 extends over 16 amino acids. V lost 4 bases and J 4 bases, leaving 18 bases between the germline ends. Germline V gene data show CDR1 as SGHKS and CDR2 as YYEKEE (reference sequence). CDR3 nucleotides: TGTGCCAGCAGCCTTCGACACCAAAACCAATACAATGAGCAGTTCTTC. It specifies CASSLRHQNQYNEQFF.

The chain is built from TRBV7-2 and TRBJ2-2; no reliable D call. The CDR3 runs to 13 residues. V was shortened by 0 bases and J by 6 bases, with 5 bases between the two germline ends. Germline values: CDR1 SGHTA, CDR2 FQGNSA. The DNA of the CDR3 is TGTGCCAGCAGCTTAGCCAGCGCCGGGGAGCTGTTTTTT. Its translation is CASSLASAGELFF.

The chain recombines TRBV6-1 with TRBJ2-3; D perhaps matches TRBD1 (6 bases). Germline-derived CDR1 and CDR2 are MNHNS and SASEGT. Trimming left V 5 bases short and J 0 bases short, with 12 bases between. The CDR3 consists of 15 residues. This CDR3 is CASSPLGASTDTQYF. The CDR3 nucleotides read TGTGCCAGCAGTCCTCTGGGGGCTAGCACAGATACGCAGTATTTT.

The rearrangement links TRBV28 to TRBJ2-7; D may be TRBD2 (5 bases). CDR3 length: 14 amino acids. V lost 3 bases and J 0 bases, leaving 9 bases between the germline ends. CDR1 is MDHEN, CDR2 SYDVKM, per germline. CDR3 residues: CASSLQRFSYEQYF. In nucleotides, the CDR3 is TGTGCCAGCAGTTTGCAGCGGTTCTCCTACGAGCAGTACTTC.

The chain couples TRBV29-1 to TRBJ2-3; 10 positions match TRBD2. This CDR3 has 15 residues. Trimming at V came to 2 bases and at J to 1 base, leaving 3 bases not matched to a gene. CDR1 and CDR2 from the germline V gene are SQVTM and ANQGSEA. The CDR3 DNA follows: TGCAGCGTTGAAATAGCGGGAGGAGGCACAGATACGCAGTATTTT. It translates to CSVEIAGGGTDTQYF.

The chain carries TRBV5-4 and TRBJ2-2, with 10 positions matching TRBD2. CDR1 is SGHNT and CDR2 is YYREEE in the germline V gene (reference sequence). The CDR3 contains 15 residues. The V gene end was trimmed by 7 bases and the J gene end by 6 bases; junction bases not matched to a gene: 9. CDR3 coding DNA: TGTGCCAGCTCGAGCGGGGGGGCCTTTGCCGGGGAGCTGTTTTTT. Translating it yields CASSSGGAFAGELFF.

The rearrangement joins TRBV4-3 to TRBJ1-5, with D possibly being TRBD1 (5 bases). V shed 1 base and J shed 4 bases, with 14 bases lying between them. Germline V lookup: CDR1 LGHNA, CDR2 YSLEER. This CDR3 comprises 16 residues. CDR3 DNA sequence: TGCGCCAGCAGCCAAGCGTTTGGCAGGGTGAATCAGCCCCAGCATTTT. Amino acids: CASSQAFGRVNQPQHF.

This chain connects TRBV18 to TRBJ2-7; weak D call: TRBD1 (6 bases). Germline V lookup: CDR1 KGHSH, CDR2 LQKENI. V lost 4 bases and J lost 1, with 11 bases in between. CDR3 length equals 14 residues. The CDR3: CASSHPDSSYEQYF. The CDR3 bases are TGTGCCAGCTCACACCCGGACAGTTCCTACGAGCAGTACTTC.

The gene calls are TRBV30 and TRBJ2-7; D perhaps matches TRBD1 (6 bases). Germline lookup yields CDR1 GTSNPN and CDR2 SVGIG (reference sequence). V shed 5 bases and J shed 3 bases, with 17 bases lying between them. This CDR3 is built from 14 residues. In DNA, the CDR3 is TGTGCCTGGCATTCTTACAGGGCTAACTACGAGCAGTACTTC. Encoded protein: CAWHSYRANYEQYF. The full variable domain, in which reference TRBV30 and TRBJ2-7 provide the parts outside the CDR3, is SQTIHQWPATLVQPVGSPLSLECTVEGTSNPNLYWYRQAAGRGLQLLFYSVGIGQISSEVPQNLSASRPQDRQFILSSKKLLLSDSGFYLCAWHSYRANYEQYFGPGTRLTVT.

CDR3 nucleotides: TGTGCCAGCAGCTTGGTGGCGGGGCGGGGAGAGACCCAGTACTTC. Translated: CASSLVAGRGETQYF. The J gene is TRBJ2-5, the V gene TRBV5-6, with TRBD2 as a possible D gene (6 bases). CDR3 size: 15 residues. Germline CDR1 is SGHDT and CDR2 is YYEEEE. V lost 0 bases to trimming and J lost 4 bases, with 13 bases between them. The full variable domain, rest sourced from reference TRBV5-6 and TRBJ2-5, is DAGVTQSPTHLIKTRGQQVTLRCSPKSGHDTVSWYQQALGQGPQFIFQYYEEEERQRGNFPDRFSGHQFPNYSSELNVNALLLGDSALYLCASSLVAGRGETQYFGPGTRLLVL.

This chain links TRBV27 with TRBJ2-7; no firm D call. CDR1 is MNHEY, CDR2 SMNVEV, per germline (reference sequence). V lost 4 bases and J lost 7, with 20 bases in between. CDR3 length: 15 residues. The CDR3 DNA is TGTGCCAGCAGTTCCCCGTCGGAACACCCCGGGGAGCAGTACTTC. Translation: CASSSPSEHPGEQYF.

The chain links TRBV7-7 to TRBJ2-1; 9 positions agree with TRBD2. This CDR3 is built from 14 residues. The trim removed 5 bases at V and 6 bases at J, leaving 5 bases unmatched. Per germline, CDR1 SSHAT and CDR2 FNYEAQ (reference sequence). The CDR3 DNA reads TGTGCCAGCAGCACCGGGACTAGCCCCAATGAGCAGTTCTTC. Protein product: CASSTGTSPNEQFF. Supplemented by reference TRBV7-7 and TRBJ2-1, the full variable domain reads GAGVSQSPRYKVTKRGQDVTLRCDPISSHATLYWYQQALGQGPEFLTYFNYEAQPDKSGLPSDRFSAERPEGSISTLTIQRTEQRDSAMYRCASSTGTSPNEQFFGPGTRLTVL.

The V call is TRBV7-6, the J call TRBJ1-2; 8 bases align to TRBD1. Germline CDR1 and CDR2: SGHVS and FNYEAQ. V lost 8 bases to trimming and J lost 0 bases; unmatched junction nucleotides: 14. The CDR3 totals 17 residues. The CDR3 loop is CASGRDRGLTTNYGYTF. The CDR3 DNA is TGTGCCAGCGGGCGAGACAGGGGTCTCACTACTAACTATGGCTACACCTTC.

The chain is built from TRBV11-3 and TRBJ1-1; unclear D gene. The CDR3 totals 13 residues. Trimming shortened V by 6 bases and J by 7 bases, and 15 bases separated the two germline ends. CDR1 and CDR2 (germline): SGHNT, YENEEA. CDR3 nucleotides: TGTGCCAGCAGTAGTAATCCGGGGAATGAAGCTTTCTTT. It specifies CASSSNPGNEAFF. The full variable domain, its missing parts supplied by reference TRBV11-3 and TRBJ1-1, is EAGVVQSPRYKIIEKKQPVAFWCNPISGHNTLYWYLQNLGQGPELLIRYENEEAVDDSQLPKDRFSAERLKGVDSTLKIQPAELGDSAVYLCASSSNPGNEAFFGQGTRLTVV.